The 10 T cell receptor beta chains below come from one sample, sequenced in a study of CD8 T cells in ankylosing spondylitis. TCRdb re-derived calls from the 5' RACE reads in MiXCR, one entry per CDR3 protein. The sample records around 90,000 distinct CDR3 sequences, more than 25% being singletons. The sample comprised blood, either unsorted or a sorted T cell fraction (not recorded which). Source of these receptors: a male donor with ankylosing spondylitis or in good health (not recorded which).

The chain carries TRBV7-2 and TRBJ1-4, with D tentatively TRBD1 (6 bases). V lost 5 bases and J lost 8, with 12 bases in between. Per germline, CDR1 SGHTA and CDR2 FQGNSA. The length of the CDR3 is 13 residues. The DNA for the CDR3 is TGTGCCAGCAGCCGGGGGCGCCGAGAAAAACTGTTTTTT. As protein: CASSRGRREKLFF. The full variable domain, its missing parts supplied by reference TRBV7-2 and TRBJ1-4, is GAGVSQSPSNKVTEKGKDVELRCDPISGHTALYWYRQSLGQGLEFLIYFQGNSAPDKSGLPSDRFSAERTGGSVSTLTIQRTQQEDSAVYLCASSRGRREKLFFGSGTQLSVL.

This clonotype was detected only a few times. This chain's CDR3 is CASSWGTVQETQYF. The CDR3 coding sequence is TGCGCCAGCAGCTGGGGGACTGTACAAGAGACCCAGTACTTC. This rearrangement joins TRBV5-1 to TRBJ2-5, with a weak D call TRBD2 (6 bases). Germline assignment: CDR1 SGHRS and CDR2 YFSETQ. V dropped 3 bases and J dropped 2 bases, with 11 bases sitting between them. This CDR3 is 14 amino acids long.

The chain is built from TRBV18 and TRBJ2-5, with TRBD2 as a possible D gene (6 bases). V dropped 2 bases and J dropped 3 bases, with 13 bases sitting between them. Germline-derived CDR1 and CDR2 are KGHSH and LQKENI. This CDR3 contains 15 residues. The CDR3 sequence is CASSPGPGAEETQYF. CDR3 DNA sequence: TGTGCCAGCTCACCAGGTCCGGGAGCTGAAGAGACCCAGTACTTC.

This clonotype has at least ten counts. This chain connects TRBV18 to TRBJ1-3; no clear D. V was pared by 2 bases and J by 0 bases, with 5 bases between. The CDR3 length is 14 residues. Looked up from germline, CDR1 is KGHSH and CDR2 is LQKENI. The CDR3 coding sequence is TGTGCCAGCTCACCAACCGACTCTGGAAACACCATATATTTT. It codes for CASSPTDSGNTIYF.

The chain has TRBV10-3 and TRBJ2-3; no reliable D call. V was clipped by 4 bases and J by 4 bases, with 21 bases between them. There are 17 residues in the CDR3. In germline, CDR1 is ENHRY, CDR2 SYGVKD. Written as DNA, the CDR3 is TGTGCCATCAGTGGAGGAAGGAGTCAAAGCAGTGCAGATACGCAGTATTTT. Its translation is CAISGGRSQSSADTQYF.

This clonotype was detected a few times. V usage is TRBV5-1 and J usage is TRBJ2-1; 10 bases are a match to TRBD2. The CDR3 sequence is 15 residues long. V shed 2 bases and J 7 bases; nucleotides not matched to a gene: 6. CDR1 SGHRS and CDR2 YFSETQ come from the germline V gene. This CDR3 is CASSLLAGTENEQFF. CDR3 bases: TGCGCCAGCAGCTTACTAGCGGGAACGGAGAATGAGCAGTTCTTC. The complete variable domain, with remaining parts taken from reference TRBV5-1 and TRBJ2-1, reads KAGVTQTPRYLIKTRGQQVTLSCSPISGHRSVSWYQQTPGQGLQFLFEYFSETQRNKGNFPGRFSGRQFSNSRSEMNVSTLELGDSALYLCASSLLAGTENEQFFGPGTRLTVL.

This clonotype has only a few counts. The genes are TRBV7-3 and TRBJ2-7; D is unresolved. CDR1 is SGHTA, CDR2 FQGTGA, per germline. The CDR3 extends over 13 amino acids. V lost 2 bases, J lost 6 bases, and 11 bases lay in between. The CDR3 loop reads CASSLDFRTEQYF. The CDR3 DNA reads TGTGCCAGCAGCTTAGATTTTCGGACCGAGCAGTACTTC.

V and J are TRBV5-1 and TRBJ2-3; no reliable D call. Germline V gene lookup returns CDR1 SGHRS and CDR2 YFSETQ. Trimming shortened V by 1 base and J by 3 bases, and 3 bases separated the two germline ends. CDR3 length equals 12 residues. Here the CDR3 DNA reads TGCGCCAGCAGCTTGAGGACAGATACGCAGTATTTT. It codes for CASSLRTDTQYF.

This sequence joins TRBV20-1 and TRBJ1-4; TRBD1 is a possible D gene (5 bases). Germline V lookup: CDR1 DFQATT, CDR2 SNEGSKA (reference sequence). Trimming pared 6 bases from V and 4 bases from J, leaving 15 bases between. This CDR3 is 14 amino acids long. CDR3 sequence reads: CSAFLGTNNEKLFF. CDR3 bases: TGCAGTGCGTTCTTGGGGACGAATAATGAAAAACTGTTTTTT.

This clonotype came up a few times. The chain has TRBV5-1 and TRBJ2-7, with 10 bases that match TRBD2. Germline lookup yields CDR1 SGHRS and CDR2 YFSETQ. This CDR3 spans 15 amino acids. After removal of 1 base from V and 6 bases from J, the junction contained 7 bases not matched to a gene. The CDR3 DNA follows: TGCGCCAGCAGCTTGACTCTAGCGGGAGCGGTCGAGCAGTACTTC. Translation: CASSLTLAGAVEQYF.